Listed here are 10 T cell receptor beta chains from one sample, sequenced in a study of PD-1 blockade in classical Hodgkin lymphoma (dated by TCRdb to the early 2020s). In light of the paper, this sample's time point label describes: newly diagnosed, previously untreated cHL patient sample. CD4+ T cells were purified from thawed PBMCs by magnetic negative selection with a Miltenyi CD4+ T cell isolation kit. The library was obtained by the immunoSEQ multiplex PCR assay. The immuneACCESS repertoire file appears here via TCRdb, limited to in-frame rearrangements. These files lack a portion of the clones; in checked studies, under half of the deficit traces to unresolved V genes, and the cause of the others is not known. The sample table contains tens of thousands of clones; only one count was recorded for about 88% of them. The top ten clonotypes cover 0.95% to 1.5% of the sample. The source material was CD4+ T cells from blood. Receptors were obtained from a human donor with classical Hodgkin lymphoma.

The CDR3 here is CAIGDLGRTGETQYF. The CDR3 DNA is TGTGCCATCGGGGATTTGGGGAGAACAGGGGAGACCCAGTACTTC. The chain uses TRBV10-3 and TRBJ2-5; D might be TRBD1 (6 bases). V was shortened by 8 bases and J by 5 bases, with 21 bases between the two germline ends. This CDR3 has 15 amino acids. Germline CDR1 and CDR2: ENHRY and SYGVKD.

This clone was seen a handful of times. The chain's CDR3 is CSVEIGGIGKAFF. The CDR3 bases are TGCAGCGTTGAAATCGGGGGCATTGGGAAAGCTTTCTTT. The chain is built from TRBV29-1 and TRBJ1-1, with D perhaps matching TRBD1 (6 bases). V lost 2 bases, J lost 9 bases, and 16 bases lay in between. CDR3 length: 13 amino acids. The germline V gene encodes CDR1 SQVTM and CDR2 ANQGSEA.

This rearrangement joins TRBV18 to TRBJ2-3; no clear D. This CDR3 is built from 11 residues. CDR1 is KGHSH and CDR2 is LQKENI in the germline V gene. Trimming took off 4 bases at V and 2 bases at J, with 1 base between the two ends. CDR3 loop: CASSLTDTQYF. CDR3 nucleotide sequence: TGTGCCAGCTCACTCACAGATACGCAGTATTTT.

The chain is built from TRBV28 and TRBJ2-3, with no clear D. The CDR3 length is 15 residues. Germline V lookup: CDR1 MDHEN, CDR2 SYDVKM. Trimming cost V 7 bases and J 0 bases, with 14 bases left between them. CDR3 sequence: CASTTIDFSTDTQYF. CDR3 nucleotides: TGTGCCAGCACCACCATCGACTTTAGCACAGATACGCAGTATTTT.

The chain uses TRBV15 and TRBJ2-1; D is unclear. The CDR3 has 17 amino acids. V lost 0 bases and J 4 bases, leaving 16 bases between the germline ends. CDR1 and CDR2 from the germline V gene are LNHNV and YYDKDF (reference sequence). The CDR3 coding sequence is TGTGCCACCAGCAGAGATTGGGGTGACGCAGATTACAATGAGCAGTTCTTC. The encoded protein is CATSRDWGDADYNEQFF.

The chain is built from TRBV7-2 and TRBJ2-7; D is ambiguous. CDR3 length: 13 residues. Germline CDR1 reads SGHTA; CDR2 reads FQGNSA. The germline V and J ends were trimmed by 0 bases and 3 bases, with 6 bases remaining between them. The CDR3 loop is CASSLAINYEQYV. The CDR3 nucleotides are TGTGCCAGCAGCTTAGCGATCAACTACGAGCAGTACGTC.

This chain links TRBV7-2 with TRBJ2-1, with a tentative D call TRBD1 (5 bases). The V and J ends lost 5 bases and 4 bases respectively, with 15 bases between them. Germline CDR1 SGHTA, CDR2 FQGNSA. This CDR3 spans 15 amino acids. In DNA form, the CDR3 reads TGTGCCAGCAGCCCCCACGGCAGGGCTTACAATGAGCAGTTCTTC. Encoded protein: CASSPHGRAYNEQFF.

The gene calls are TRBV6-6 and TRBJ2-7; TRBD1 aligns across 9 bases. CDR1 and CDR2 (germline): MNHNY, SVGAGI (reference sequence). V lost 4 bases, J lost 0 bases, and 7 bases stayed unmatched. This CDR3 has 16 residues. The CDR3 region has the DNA TGTGCCAGCAGTTCCGGGACAGGGCCTAACTCCTACGAGCAGTACGTC. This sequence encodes CASSSGTGPNSYEQYV.

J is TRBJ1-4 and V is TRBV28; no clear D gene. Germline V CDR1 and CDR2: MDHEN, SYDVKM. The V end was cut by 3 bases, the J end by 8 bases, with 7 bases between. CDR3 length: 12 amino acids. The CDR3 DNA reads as TGTGCCAGCAGTTTGCGCCTCGAAAAACTGTTTTTT. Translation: CASSLRLEKLFF.

Written as DNA, the CDR3 is TGTGCCAGCGGCCATAGCGGGAAAGGAGAGACCCAGTACTTC. Amino acid sequence: CASGHSGKGETQYF. The chain links TRBV27 to TRBJ2-5; TRBD2 matches at 8 bases. CDR3 length: 14 amino acids. J gave up 4 bases and V 8 bases, and 9 bases lay outside the gene matches. CDR1 is MNHEY and CDR2 is SMNVEV in the germline V gene (reference sequence).